Each of the 15 T cell receptor beta chains below was sequenced from the same sample in a study of T cell repertoires in cytomegalovirus infection. TCRdb re-analysed the reads in MiXCR, keeping a single row per CDR3 protein. The data show roughly 630,000 distinct CDR3 sequences, with 20% to 25% seen just once and approximately 8% held by the top ten. Sequencing used CD8+ T cells from PBMCs. These receptor sequences come from a human donor in good health (CMV status not recorded). Some clones in this sample may be carry-over from other donors' samples.

On this clonotype itself: A read error is possible here, since a much larger clone lies one base away. V gene TRBV19 combines with J gene TRBJ2-2, with 11 nucleotides matching TRBD2. CDR1 and CDR2 from the germline V gene are LNHDA and SQIVND (reference sequence). This CDR3 region has 15 residues. The CDR3 DNA is TGTGTCAGTAGTAGCCGACTAGCGGGACCAGGGGAGCTGTTTTTT. Translated, it gives CVSSSRLAGPGELFF. Filled out from reference TRBV19 and TRBJ2-2, the complete variable domain reads DGGITQSPKYLFRKEGQNVTLSCEQNLNHDAMYWYRQDPGQGLRLIYYSQIVNDFQKGDIAEGYSVSREKKESFPLTVTSAQKNPTAFYLCVSSSRLAGPGELFFGEGSRLTVL.

This chain uses TRBV28 with TRBJ1-2; 7 nucleotides agree with TRBD1. Germline V gene lookup returns CDR1 MDHEN and CDR2 SYDVKM. The V segment lost 5 bases and the J segment 3 bases; nucleotides outside the gene matches: 12. The CDR3 runs to 16 residues. The CDR3 sequence is CASSETGPQADYGYTF. DNA for the CDR3: TGTGCCAGCAGTGAGACAGGGCCTCAGGCTGACTATGGCTACACCTTC.

The table lists this clonotype with many counts. The V call is TRBV7-4, the J call TRBJ1-1, with TRBD1 matching 7 bases. The V gene end was trimmed by 1 base and the J gene end by 3 bases; junction bases not matched to a gene: 5. Germline V CDR1 and CDR2: SGHVT, SQSDAQ. The CDR3 is made up of 15 amino acids. CDR3 loop: CASSLVGGEDTEAFF. The DNA for the CDR3 is TGTGCCAGCAGCTTAGTAGGGGGCGAGGACACTGAAGCTTTCTTT.

The chain couples TRBV5-1 to TRBJ1-2, with TRBD1 identical over 8 bases. The CDR3 runs to 15 residues. J lost 6 bases, V lost 5 bases, and 12 bases had no gene match. Germline CDR1 reads SGHRS; CDR2 reads YFSETQ. The CDR3 reads CASRPAGQEVDGYTF. The CDR3 DNA reads TGCGCCAGCAGGCCCGCGGGACAGGAGGTTGATGGCTACACCTTC. Complete variable domain (other parts from reference TRBV5-1 and TRBJ1-2): KAGVTQTPRYLIKTRGQQVTLSCSPISGHRSVSWYQQTPGQGLQFLFEYFSETQRNKGNFPGRFSGRQFSNSRSEMNVSTLELGDSALYLCASRPAGQEVDGYTFGSGTRLTVV.

The chain links TRBV28 to TRBJ1-5; D call uncertain. The germline V gene encodes CDR1 MDHEN and CDR2 SYDVKM. V dropped 4 bases and J dropped 0 bases, with 13 bases sitting between them. The CDR3 has 16 amino acids. The CDR3 region is CASSSAVGYSNQPQHF. In DNA, the CDR3 is TGTGCCAGCAGTTCTGCCGTAGGTTATAGCAATCAGCCCCAGCATTTT.

This clonotype occurred many times. The rearrangement joins TRBV7-2 to TRBJ2-3, with no clear D. V was cut by 4 bases and J by 2 bases, with 13 bases left in between. The CDR3 extends over 15 amino acids. From germline, CDR1 is SGHTA and CDR2 FQGNSA. The CDR3 DNA is TGTGCCAGCAGCTCGTTAGGAGTTCCCACAGATACGCAGTATTTT. Its protein product is CASSSLGVPTDTQYF.

In its sample, this clonotype was seen many times. One junction end disagrees with the germline gene, perhaps due to a read error. The rearrangement uses TRBV7-7 and TRBJ1-6; a weak D match, TRBD1 (6 bases). The CDR3 runs 14 residues. The V gene's germline CDR1 is SSHAT and CDR2 FNYEAQ (reference sequence). In nucleotides, the CDR3 is TGTGCTAGCAGGGGTCGGGACCCGAATTCACCCCTCCACTTT. Translating it yields CASRGRDPNSPLHF.

The chain uses TRBV6-2 or TRBV6-3 and TRBJ2-5; no reliable D call. In germline, CDR1 is MNHEY, CDR2 SVGEGT. This CDR3 has 12 residues. V dropped 5 bases and J dropped 5 bases, with 9 bases sitting between them. The CDR3 DNA is TGTGCCAGCAGTACCCTCATGGAGACCCAGTACTTC. Translation: CASSTLMETQYF.

This clonotype has ten or more counts. V and J are TRBV7-3 and TRBJ2-1; D not certain. The CDR3 sequence is 13 residues long. The V end lost 5 bases, the J end lost 6 bases, and 11 bases lay between the germline ends. The V gene's germline CDR1 is SGHTA and CDR2 FQGTGA. The CDR3 region has the DNA TGTGCCAGCAGCCTCACTACTATCAATGAGCAGTTCTTC. This translates into CASSLTTINEQFF.

This clonotype was observed many times. The rearrangement joins TRBV7-2 to TRBJ2-1, with 10 nucleotides matching TRBD1. V was pared by 5 bases and J by 8 bases, with 6 bases of the junction left unmatched. The CDR3 contains 14 residues. Germline loops: CDR1 SGHTA, CDR2 FQGNSA. This CDR3 reads CASSTRQGAYEQFF. DNA for the CDR3: TGTGCCAGCAGCACCCGACAGGGGGCGTATGAGCAGTTCTTC.

This sequence joins TRBV5-1 and TRBJ2-2, with TRBD1 as a possible D gene (5 bases). CDR1 and CDR2 from the germline V gene are SGHRS and YFSETQ. This CDR3 spans 12 amino acids. Trimming stripped 9 bases from V and 4 bases from J, with 10 bases between. The CDR3 DNA is TGCGCCACCCAGGGTTCCACCGGGGAGCTGTTTTTT. It encodes CATQGSTGELFF.

This clonotype has at least ten counts. The chain employs TRBV7-2 and TRBJ1-2; unclear D gene. CDR1 and CDR2 from the germline V gene are SGHTA and FQGNSA. CDR3 length: 13 residues. V shed 4 bases and J shed 1 base, with 7 bases lying between them. CDR3 DNA sequence: TGTGCCAGCAGCTACAGTCTTAACTATGGCTACACCTTC. Its translation is CASSYSLNYGYTF.

The rearrangement links TRBV6-1 to TRBJ2-6, with 7 bases matching TRBD1. Germline CDR1 and CDR2: MNHNS and SASEGT. The CDR3 totals 14 residues. V was pared by 6 bases and J by 3 bases, with 2 bases of the junction left unmatched. This chain's CDR3 is CASSWTGGANVLTF. CDR3 nucleotide sequence: TGTGCCAGCAGCTGGACAGGTGGGGCCAACGTCCTGACTTTC.

This clonotype was detected many times. The rearrangement joins TRBV28 to TRBJ2-3; TRBD2 agrees at 8 bases. The CDR3 consists of 20 residues. V lost 1 base to trimming and J lost 0 bases; unmatched junction nucleotides: 15. Germline values: CDR1 MDHEN, CDR2 SYDVKM. The CDR3 sequence: CASSLSLTIGSGGSTDTQYF. CDR3 in DNA: TGTGCCAGCAGTTTATCCCTCACCATTGGCAGCGGGGGAAGCACAGATACGCAGTATTTT.

This clonotype was picked up many times. This CDR3 reads CASSPKGYTDTQYF. In nucleotides, the CDR3 is TGTGCCAGCAGCCCAAAGGGCTACACAGATACGCAGTATTTT. V usage is TRBV7-6 and J usage is TRBJ2-3; D gene unclear. The CDR3 consists of 14 residues. The germline V and J ends were trimmed by 5 bases and 2 bases, with 11 bases remaining between them. From germline, CDR1 is SGHVS and CDR2 FNYEAQ.